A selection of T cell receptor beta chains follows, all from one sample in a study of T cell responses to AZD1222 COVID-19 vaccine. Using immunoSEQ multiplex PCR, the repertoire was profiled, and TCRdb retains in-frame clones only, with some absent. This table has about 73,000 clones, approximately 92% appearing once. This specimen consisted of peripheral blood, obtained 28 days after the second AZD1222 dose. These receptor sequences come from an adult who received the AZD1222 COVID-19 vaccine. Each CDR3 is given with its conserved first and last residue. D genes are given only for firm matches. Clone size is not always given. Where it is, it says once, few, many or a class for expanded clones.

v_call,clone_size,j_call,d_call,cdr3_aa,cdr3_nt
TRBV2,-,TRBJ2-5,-,CARATQETQYF,TGTGCCAGGGCGACTCAAGAGACCCAGTACTTC
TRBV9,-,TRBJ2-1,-,CASSSRQYYNEQFF,TGTGCCAGCAGCTCCCGACAGTACTACAATGAGCAGTTCTTC
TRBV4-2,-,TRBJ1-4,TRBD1,CASSQDRDRGNEKLFF,TGTGCCAGCAGCCAAGATAGGGACAGGGGAAATGAAAAACTGTTTTTT
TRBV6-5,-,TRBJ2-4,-,CASSPSRDRGIQYF,TGTGCCAGCAGTCCATCTAGGGATCGGGGCATTCAGTACTTC
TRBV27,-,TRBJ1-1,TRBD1,CASRQPGQGDTEAFF,TGTGCCAGCAGACAACCGGGACAGGGGGACACTGAAGCTTTCTTT
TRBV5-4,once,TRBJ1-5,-,CASSLGPNSNQPQHF,TGTGCCAGCAGCTTGGGGCCCAATAGCAATCAGCCCCAGCATTTT
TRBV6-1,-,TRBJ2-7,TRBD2,CASSEYLAGDRPYEQYF,TGTGCCAGCAGTGAATACCTAGCGGGGGACCGACCCTACGAGCAGTACTTC
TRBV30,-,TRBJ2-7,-,CAWSPGGVYEQYF,TGTGCCTGGAGTCCTGGAGGGGTATACGAGCAGTACTTC
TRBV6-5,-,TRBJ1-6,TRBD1,CASRRRTGDSPLHF,TGTGCCAGCAGACGCCGGACAGGGGATTCACCCCTCCACTTT
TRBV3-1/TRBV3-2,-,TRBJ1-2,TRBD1,CASSQGQGIFTGYTF,TGTGCCAGCAGCCAAGGACAGGGGATTTTTACGGGCTACACCTTC
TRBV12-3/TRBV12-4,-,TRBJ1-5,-,CASSLVEVQPQHF,TGTGCCAGCAGTTTAGTCGAGGTTCAGCCCCAGCATTTT
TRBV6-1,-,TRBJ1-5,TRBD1,CASSVRDRGQGNQPQHF,TGTGCCAGCAGTGTCCGGGACAGGGGGCAAGGCAATCAGCCCCAGCATTTT
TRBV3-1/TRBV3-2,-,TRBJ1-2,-,CASSQRAGHGYTF,TGTGCCAGCAGCCAGCGGGCCGGGCATGGCTACACCTTC
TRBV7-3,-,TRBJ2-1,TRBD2,CASSPASGHEQFF,TGTGCCAGCAGCCCAGCTAGCGGGCATGAGCAGTTCTTC
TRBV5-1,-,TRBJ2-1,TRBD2,CASSLVTSGNNEQFF,TGCGCCAGCAGCTTGGTCACTAGCGGGAACAATGAGCAGTTCTTC
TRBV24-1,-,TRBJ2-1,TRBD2,CATSEPGTSGRANGNEQFF,TGTGCCACCAGTGAGCCCGGGACTAGCGGGAGGGCCAATGGCAATGAGCAGTTCTTC
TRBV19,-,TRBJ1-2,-,CASSIRQDHYGYTF,TGTGCCAGTAGTATACGACAGGACCACTATGGCTACACCTTC
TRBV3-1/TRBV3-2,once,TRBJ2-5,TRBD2,CASSQTSGQETQYF,TGTGCCAGCAGTCAGACTAGCGGACAAGAGACCCAGTACTTC
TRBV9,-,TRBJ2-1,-,CASTPLTYNEQFF,TGTGCCAGCACCCCCCTCACCTACAATGAGCAGTTCTTC
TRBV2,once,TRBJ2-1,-,CASSPGTPVVGLFF,TGTGCCAGCAGTCCCGGGACACCCGTGGTGGGTTTGTTCTTC
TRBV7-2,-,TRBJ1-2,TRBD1,CASSLTPGTGDGYTF,TGTGCCAGCAGTCTAACGCCAGGGACAGGGGATGGCTACACCTTC
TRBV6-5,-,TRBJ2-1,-,CASRSGLSSYNEQFF,TGTGCCAGCAGGAGCGGACTAAGCTCCTACAATGAGCAGTTCTTC
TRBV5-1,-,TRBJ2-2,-,CASSLRVRASVNTGELFF,TGCGCCAGCAGCTTGCGGGTAAGAGCTAGCGTGAACACCGGGGAGCTGTTTTTT
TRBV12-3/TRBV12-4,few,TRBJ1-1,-,CASSFRWEGAFF,TGTGCCAGCAGTTTTAGGTGGGAAGGGGCTTTCTTT
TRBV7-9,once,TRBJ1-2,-,CASSLSGGPFHGYTF,TGTGCCAGCAGCTTAAGCGGAGGGCCCTTTCATGGCTACACCTTC
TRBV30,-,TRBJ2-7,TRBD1,CAWTSGTGTYEQYF,TGTGCCTGGACCTCCGGGACAGGGACCTACGAGCAGTACTTC
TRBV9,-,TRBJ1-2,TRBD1,CASSVAGTGGIGYTF,TGTGCCAGCAGCGTAGCAGGGACAGGGGGCATAGGCTACACCTTC
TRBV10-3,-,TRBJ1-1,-,CAISESAQGVTEAFF,TGTGCCATCAGTGAGTCGGCACAGGGAGTCACTGAAGCTTTCTTT
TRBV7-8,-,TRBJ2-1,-,CASSSRSLRELGYNEQFF,TGTGCCAGCAGCTCCCGTAGTCTCCGGGAGCTTGGGTACAATGAGCAGTTCTTC